Below, one T cell receptor beta chain is given with its context. The antigen is undetermined. After template switching added a universal primer site, the resulting cDNA carried unique molecular identifiers. One entry per CDR3 protein, called by TCRdb with MiXCR from the 5' RACE reads. The sample holds about 790,000 distinct CDR3 sequences, about 20% seen once. The sample comes from a study of identical twins. Study-wide points: It was possible that invariant MAIT and iNKT cells partly confounded the zero-insertion analyses.

CDR3 length: 13 amino acids. Germline V lookup: CDR1 MNHNS, CDR2 SASEGT. V shed 8 bases and J 9 bases; nucleotides not matched to a gene: 7. The same data also went into a second study, on T cells expressing NK-cell markers. That source notes: There were seven HCMV-seropositive donors and one seronegative donor among the eight sequenced. HCMV specificity of the expanded NKG2C+ T cell clones stayed unclear.

Sequencing input: PBMCs. The V call is TRBV6-1, the J call TRBJ2-1; 10 bases agree with TRBD2. The clonotype comes from a woman between 18 and 29 years old in good health. The DNA for the CDR3 is TGTGCCAGCTTGAGCGGGAGGGCCTTTGAGCAGTTCTTC. Amino acid sequence: CASLSGRAFEQFF.